Below, 7 T cell receptor beta chains from the same sample are listed, as sequenced in a study of response to subunit inactivated influenza vaccine. MiXCR was run by TCRdb on the RT-PCR reads, yielding one entry per CDR3 protein. The sample lists about 780,000 distinct CDR3 sequences; around 18% were seen once. The input for sequencing was PBMCs from blood, taken roughly 5 days after vaccination. The receptors shown here come from a man in his fifties or sixties who received an inactivated influenza vaccine.

This clonotype was seen a few times. The chain couples TRBV7-6 to TRBJ2-1, with D possibly matching TRBD1 (6 bases). This CDR3 spans 14 amino acids. Trimming cost V 0 bases and J 7 bases, with 10 bases left between them. Germline V lookup: CDR1 SGHVS, CDR2 FNYEAQ. CDR3 DNA: TGTGCCAGCAGCTTAGCTGTGGGGACAAATGAGCAGTTCTTC. Amino acids: CASSLAVGTNEQFF.

CDR3 coding DNA: TGTGCCAGCAGCCAAGATGTGGGGCGTTCTGGGGCCAACGTCCTGACTTTC. It specifies CASSQDVGRSGANVLTF. This chain connects TRBV4-2 to TRBJ2-6; weak D call: TRBD1 (5 bases). Germline V gives CDR1 LGHNA, CDR2 YNFKEQ. The CDR3 runs 17 residues. V dropped 0 bases and J dropped 1 base, with 10 bases sitting between them.

This chain uses TRBV6-1 with TRBJ2-1, with 14 positions matching TRBD2. V lost 6 bases, J lost 4 bases, and 8 bases stayed unmatched. Germline lookup yields CDR1 MNHNS and CDR2 SASEGT. The CDR3 extends over 17 amino acids. The CDR3 reads CASSPRLAGGLYNEQFF. CDR3 in DNA: TGTGCCAGCAGCCCGAGACTAGCGGGGGGGCTGTACAATGAGCAGTTCTTC.

This clonotype occurred a few times. The chain carries TRBV7-2 and TRBJ2-1; 9 nucleotides match TRBD2. Trimming at V came to 0 bases and at J to 0 bases, leaving 9 bases not matched to a gene. The CDR3 has 19 amino acids. Germline V gene sequence: CDR1 SGHTA, CDR2 FQGNSA. Here the CDR3 reads CASSLAVAGARSSYNEQFF. CDR3 bases: TGTGCCAGCAGCTTAGCGGTAGCGGGAGCCAGGAGCTCCTACAATGAGCAGTTCTTC. The variable domain in full, completed from reference TRBV7-2 and TRBJ2-1, reads GAGVSQSPSNKVTEKGKDVELRCDPISGHTALYWYRQSLGQGLEFLIYFQGNSAPDKSGLPSDRFSAERTGGSVSTLTIQRTQQEDSAVYLCASSLAVAGARSSYNEQFFGPGTRLTVL.

This clonotype was observed a few times. The genes are TRBV28 and TRBJ2-3; D could derive from TRBD1 or TRBD2 (7 bases each). V lost 7 bases and J 1 base, leaving 15 bases between the germline ends. CDR3 length equals 15 residues. Germline V gene sequence: CDR1 MDHEN, CDR2 SYDVKM. The CDR3 protein is CASKEGAGGTDTQYF. The CDR3 coding sequence is TGTGCCAGCAAGGAGGGGGCGGGAGGCACAGATACGCAGTATTTT.

This clonotype was detected a few times. V usage is TRBV6-5 and J usage is TRBJ1-2; no reliable D call. CDR1 is MNHEY and CDR2 is SVGAGI in the germline V gene. Trimming took 2 bases from V and 2 from J, leaving 18 bases between them. The CDR3 loop spans 17 amino acids. The CDR3: CASSYAPSPPANYGYTF. CDR3 sequence (DNA): TGTGCCAGCAGTTACGCTCCAAGCCCCCCAGCAAACTATGGCTACACCTTC.

The chain couples TRBV19 to TRBJ2-7; 9 nucleotides match TRBD1. After removal of 3 bases from V and 7 bases from J, the junction contained 4 bases not matched to a gene. Per germline, CDR1 LNHDA and CDR2 SQIVND (reference sequence). The CDR3 is 13 residues long. The CDR3 protein is CASSILGTGEQYF. The CDR3, as DNA: TGTGCCAGTAGTATTCTCGGGACAGGGGAGCAGTACTTC.